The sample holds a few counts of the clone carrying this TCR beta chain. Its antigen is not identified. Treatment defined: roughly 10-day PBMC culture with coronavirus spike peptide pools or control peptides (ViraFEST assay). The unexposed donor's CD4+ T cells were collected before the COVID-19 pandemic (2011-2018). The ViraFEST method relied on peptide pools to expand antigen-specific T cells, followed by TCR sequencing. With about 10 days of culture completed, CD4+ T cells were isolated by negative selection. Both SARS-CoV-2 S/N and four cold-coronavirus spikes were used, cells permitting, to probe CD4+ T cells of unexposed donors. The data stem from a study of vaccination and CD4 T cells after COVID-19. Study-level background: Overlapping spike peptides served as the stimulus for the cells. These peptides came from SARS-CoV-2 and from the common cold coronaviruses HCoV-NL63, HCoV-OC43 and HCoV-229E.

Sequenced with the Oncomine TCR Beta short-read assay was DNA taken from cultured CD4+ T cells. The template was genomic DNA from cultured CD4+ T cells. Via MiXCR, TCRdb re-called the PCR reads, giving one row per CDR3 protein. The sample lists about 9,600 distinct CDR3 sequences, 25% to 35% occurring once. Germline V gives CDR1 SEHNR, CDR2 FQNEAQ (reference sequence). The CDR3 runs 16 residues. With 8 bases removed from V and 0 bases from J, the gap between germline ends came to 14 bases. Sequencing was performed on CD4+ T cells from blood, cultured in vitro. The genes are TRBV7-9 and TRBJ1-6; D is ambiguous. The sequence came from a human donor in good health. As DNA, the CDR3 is TGTGCCAGCCGATCAGGCCAGAGCTCCTATAATTCACCCCTCCACTTT. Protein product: CASRSGQSSYNSPLHF.